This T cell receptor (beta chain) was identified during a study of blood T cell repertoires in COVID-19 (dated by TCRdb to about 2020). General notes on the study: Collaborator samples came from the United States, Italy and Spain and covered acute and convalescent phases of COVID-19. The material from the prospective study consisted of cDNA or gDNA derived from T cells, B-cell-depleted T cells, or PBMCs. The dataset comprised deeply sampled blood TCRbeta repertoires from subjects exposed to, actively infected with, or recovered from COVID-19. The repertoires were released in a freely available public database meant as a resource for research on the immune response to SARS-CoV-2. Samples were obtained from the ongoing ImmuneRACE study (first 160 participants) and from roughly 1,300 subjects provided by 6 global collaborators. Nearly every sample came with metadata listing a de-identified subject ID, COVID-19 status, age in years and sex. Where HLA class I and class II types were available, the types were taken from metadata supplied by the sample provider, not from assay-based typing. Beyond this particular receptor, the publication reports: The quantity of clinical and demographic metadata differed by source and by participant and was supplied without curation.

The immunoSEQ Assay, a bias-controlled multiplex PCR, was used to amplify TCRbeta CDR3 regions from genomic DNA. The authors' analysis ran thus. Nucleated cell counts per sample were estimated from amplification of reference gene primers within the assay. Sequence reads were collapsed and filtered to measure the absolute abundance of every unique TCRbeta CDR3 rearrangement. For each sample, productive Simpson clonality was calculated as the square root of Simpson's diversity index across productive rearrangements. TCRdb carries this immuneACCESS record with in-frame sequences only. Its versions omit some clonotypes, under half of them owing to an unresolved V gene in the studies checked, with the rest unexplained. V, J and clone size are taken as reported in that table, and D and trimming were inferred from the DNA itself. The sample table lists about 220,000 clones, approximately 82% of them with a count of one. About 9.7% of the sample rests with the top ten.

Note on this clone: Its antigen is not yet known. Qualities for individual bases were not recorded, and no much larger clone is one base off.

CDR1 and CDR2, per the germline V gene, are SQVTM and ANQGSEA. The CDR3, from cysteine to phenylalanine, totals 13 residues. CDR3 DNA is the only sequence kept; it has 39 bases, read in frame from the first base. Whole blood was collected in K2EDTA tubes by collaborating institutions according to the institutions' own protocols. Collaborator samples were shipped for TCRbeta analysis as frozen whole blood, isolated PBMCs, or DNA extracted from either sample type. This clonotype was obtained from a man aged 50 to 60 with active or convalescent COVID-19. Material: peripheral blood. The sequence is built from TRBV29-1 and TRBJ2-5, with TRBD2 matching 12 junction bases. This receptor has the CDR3 CTATSGSGGTQYF. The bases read TGCACCGCGACTAGCGGGAGTGGGGGGACCCAGTACTTC.